A selection of T cell receptor beta chains follows, all from one sample in a study of Graves' ophthalmopathy and Graves' hyperthyroidism. TCRdb processed the multiplex PCR reads anew with MiXCR; each CDR3 protein has one entry. The sample contains some 170,000 distinct CDR3 sequences, around 39% of which appear only once. The sample taken for sequencing was peripheral blood. These receptors all come from a man younger than 45 with Graves' ophthalmopathy. Each CDR3 is given with its conserved first and last residue. A D gene is named only where the DNA matches it firmly. Part of the rows lack a size; the others show once, few, many or a class for expanded clones.

CDR3 protein: CASSPQVMNTEAFF
CDR3 DNA: TGTGCCAGCAGTCCACAAGTCATGAACACTGAAGCTTTCTTT
clone size: many
D gene: .
V gene: TRBV12-3/TRBV12-4
J gene: TRBJ1-1

CDR3 protein: CASTPKGNQPQHF
CDR3 DNA: TGTGCCAGCACCCCAAAGGGCAATCAGCCCCAGCATTTT
clone size: .
D gene: .
V gene: TRBV12-3/TRBV12-4
J gene: TRBJ1-5

CDR3 protein: CASSPRGVETQYF
CDR3 DNA: TGTGCCAGCAGCCCTCGGGGCGTAGAGACCCAGTACTTC
clone size: many
D gene: .
V gene: TRBV7-9
J gene: TRBJ2-5

CDR3 protein: CASIKLGPNSYEQYF
CDR3 DNA: TGTGCCAGCATTAAGTTAGGGCCGAACTCCTACGAGCAGTACTTC
clone size: .
D gene: .
V gene: TRBV6-5
J gene: TRBJ2-7

CDR3 protein: CASRNRLVGSYEQYF
CDR3 DNA: TGTGCCAGCAGGAATCGACTAGTCGGTTCCTACGAGCAGTACTTC
clone size: .
D gene: .
V gene: TRBV27
J gene: TRBJ2-7

CDR3 protein: CASRSDGPRNEQYF
CDR3 DNA: TGTGCCAGCAGAAGCGATGGGCCTCGGAACGAGCAGTACTTC
clone size: .
D gene: .
V gene: TRBV6-2/TRBV6-3
J gene: TRBJ2-7

CDR3 protein: CASSISTGYDTEAFF
CDR3 DNA: TGTGCCAGCAGTATCTCGACAGGGTACGACACTGAAGCTTTCTTT
clone size: once
D gene: TRBD1
V gene: TRBV11-3
J gene: TRBJ1-1

CDR3 protein: CASTRTSGTYEQYF
CDR3 DNA: TGTGCCAGCACCCGGACTAGCGGTACCTACGAGCAGTACTTC
clone size: many
D gene: TRBD2
V gene: TRBV7-2
J gene: TRBJ2-7

CDR3 protein: CASSLLMVAEAFF
CDR3 DNA: TGTGCCAGCAGCCTCCTGATGGTCGCTGAAGCTTTCTTT
clone size: .
D gene: .
V gene: TRBV11-2
J gene: TRBJ1-1

CDR3 protein: CASSELRPGGVNSPLHF
CDR3 DNA: TGTGCCAGCAGTGAATTGCGGCCAGGAGGGGTAAATTCACCCCTCCACTTT
clone size: many
D gene: .
V gene: TRBV6-1
J gene: TRBJ1-6

CDR3 protein: CASRPGHLNTEAFF
CDR3 DNA: TGTGCCAGCCGCCCTGGACACTTGAACACTGAAGCTTTCTTT
clone size: many
D gene: .
V gene: TRBV6-5
J gene: TRBJ1-1

CDR3 protein: CASTPRGDSTYEQYF
CDR3 DNA: TGTGCCAGCACCCCCAGGGGGGACAGCACCTACGAGCAGTACTTC
clone size: .
D gene: .
V gene: TRBV12-3/TRBV12-4
J gene: TRBJ2-7

CDR3 protein: CASGLGGSSGNTIYF
CDR3 DNA: TGTGCTAGTGGTTTGGGGGGGAGCTCTGGAAACACCATATATTTT
clone size: many
D gene: .
V gene: TRBV12-5
J gene: TRBJ1-3

CDR3 protein: CAWNPTGSNYGYTF
CDR3 DNA: TGTGCCTGGAACCCGACAGGATCGAACTATGGCTACACCTTC
clone size: .
D gene: .
V gene: TRBV30
J gene: TRBJ1-2

CDR3 protein: CASGGANTGELFF
CDR3 DNA: TGTGCCAGCGGGGGGGCGAACACCGGGGAGCTGTTTTTT
clone size: .
D gene: TRBD2
V gene: TRBV28
J gene: TRBJ2-2

CDR3 protein: CASSPLQDGYTF
CDR3 DNA: TGTGCCAGCAGCCCACTGCAGGATGGCTACACCTTC
clone size: many
D gene: .
V gene: TRBV12-3/TRBV12-4
J gene: TRBJ1-2

CDR3 protein: CASSLQQREGESGELFF
CDR3 DNA: TGTGCCAGCAGCTTACAACAGCGGGAGGGCGAGTCCGGGGAGCTGTTTTTT
clone size: .
D gene: TRBD2
V gene: TRBV11-2
J gene: TRBJ2-2

CDR3 protein: CASSLRLNTEASF
CDR3 DNA: TGTGCCAGCAGTTTGCGGTTGAACACTGAAGCTTCCTTT
clone size: many
D gene: .
V gene: TRBV12-3/TRBV12-4
J gene: TRBJ1-1

CDR3 protein: CASSVAGGQETQYF
CDR3 DNA: TGTGCCAGCAGCGTCGCGGGGGGACAAGAGACCCAGTACTTC
clone size: many
D gene: TRBD2
V gene: TRBV9
J gene: TRBJ2-5

CDR3 protein: CASSWGQSYNSPLHF
CDR3 DNA: TGTGCCAGCAGTTGGGGACAGAGCTATAATTCACCCCTCCACTTT
clone size: many
D gene: TRBD1
V gene: TRBV28
J gene: TRBJ1-6

CDR3 protein: CASSRDSLGPQHF
CDR3 DNA: TGTGCCAGCAGCCGGGACAGCCTTGGGCCCCAGCATTTT
clone size: once
D gene: TRBD1
V gene: TRBV7-9
J gene: TRBJ1-5

CDR3 protein: CASSSYIQETQYF
CDR3 DNA: TGTGCCAGCAGCTCGTATATTCAAGAGACCCAGTACTTC
clone size: few
D gene: .
V gene: TRBV11-1
J gene: TRBJ2-5

CDR3 protein: CASSLFPWGGSYEQYF
CDR3 DNA: TGTGCCAGCAGCTTATTCCCTTGGGGAGGGAGCTACGAGCAGTACTTC
clone size: few
D gene: TRBD2
V gene: TRBV11-2
J gene: TRBJ2-7

CDR3 protein: CSAREGSRGQPQHF
CDR3 DNA: TGCAGTGCTAGAGAGGGCAGTCGGGGTCAGCCCCAGCATTTT
clone size: many
D gene: .
V gene: TRBV20-1
J gene: TRBJ1-5

CDR3 protein: CASSSQGKGTYEQYF
CDR3 DNA: TGTGCCAGCAGCTCTCAGGGGAAGGGGACCTACGAGCAGTACTTC
clone size: .
D gene: .
V gene: TRBV5-6
J gene: TRBJ2-7

CDR3 protein: CASNVLTGGLNSPLHF
CDR3 DNA: TGTGCCAGTAACGTTCTTACTGGGGGTTTGAATTCACCCCTCCACTTT
clone size: once
D gene: .
V gene: TRBV25-1
J gene: TRBJ1-6

CDR3 protein: CASSLAIRGEQYF
CDR3 DNA: TGTGCCAGCAGCTTAGCGATCAGGGGCGAGCAGTACTTC
clone size: .
D gene: .
V gene: TRBV7-2
J gene: TRBJ2-7

CDR3 protein: CASSFPPTLTNVLTF
CDR3 DNA: TGTGCCAGCAGCTTCCCCCCTACATTAACCAACGTCCTGACTTTC
clone size: many
D gene: .
V gene: TRBV7-9
J gene: TRBJ2-6

CDR3 protein: CASYGQGKQYF
CDR3 DNA: TGTGCCAGCTATGGACAGGGCAAGCAGTACTTC
clone size: .
D gene: TRBD1
V gene: TRBV6-2/TRBV6-3
J gene: TRBJ2-7

CDR3 protein: CASSYDGVGPETQYF
CDR3 DNA: TGTGCCAGCAGTTACGATGGGGTTGGGCCAGAGACCCAGTACTTC
clone size: many
D gene: .
V gene: TRBV6-5
J gene: TRBJ2-5

CDR3 protein: CASRGQGFNSPLHF
CDR3 DNA: TGTGCCAGCAGGGGACAGGGTTTTAATTCACCCCTCCACTTT
clone size: .
D gene: TRBD1
V gene: TRBV28
J gene: TRBJ1-6

CDR3 protein: CASSYSPDGGGYTF
CDR3 DNA: TGTGCCAGCAGTTACTCTCCGGACGGCGGGGGCTACACCTTC
clone size: .
D gene: .
V gene: TRBV6-5
J gene: TRBJ1-2

CDR3 protein: CASSLAGFGYTF
CDR3 DNA: TGTGCCAGCAGCTTAGCAGGGTTTGGCTACACCTTC
clone size: .
D gene: .
V gene: TRBV7-2
J gene: TRBJ1-2

CDR3 protein: CATRQNPSSYEQYF
CDR3 DNA: TGTGCCACCCGCCAGAACCCCAGCTCCTACGAGCAGTACTTC
clone size: many
D gene: .
V gene: TRBV2
J gene: TRBJ2-7

CDR3 protein: CASTDRGDTEAFF
CDR3 DNA: TGTGCCAGCACAGACAGGGGAGACACTGAAGCTTTCTTT
clone size: .
D gene: TRBD1
V gene: TRBV6-2/TRBV6-3
J gene: TRBJ1-1

CDR3 protein: CASSARSGRDGELFF
CDR3 DNA: TGTGCCAGCAGCGCCCGTAGCGGGAGGGACGGGGAGCTGTTTTTT
clone size: .
D gene: TRBD2
V gene: TRBV6-1
J gene: TRBJ2-2

CDR3 protein: CASSTGGAGANVLTF
CDR3 DNA: TGTGCCTCCTCCACCGGCGGGGCTGGGGCCAACGTCCTGACTTTC
clone size: many
D gene: .
V gene: TRBV30
J gene: TRBJ2-6

CDR3 protein: CASSRTGDNTGELFF
CDR3 DNA: TGTGCCAGCAGCCGGACAGGGGATAACACCGGGGAGCTGTTTTTT
clone size: once
D gene: TRBD1
V gene: TRBV7-9
J gene: TRBJ2-2

CDR3 protein: CASSGQGGDEQYF
CDR3 DNA: TGTGCCAGCAGTGGACAGGGAGGGGACGAGCAGTACTTC
clone size: .
D gene: .
V gene: TRBV6-2/TRBV6-3
J gene: TRBJ2-7

CDR3 protein: CASSRSGGLSNSPLHF
CDR3 DNA: TGTGCCAGCAGCCGATCGGGGGGATTATCTAATTCACCCCTCCACTTT
clone size: .
D gene: .
V gene: TRBV27
J gene: TRBJ1-6

CDR3 protein: CASATAEGLRWDIQYF
CDR3 DNA: TGTGCCAGCGCCACCGCCGAGGGCCTTCGTTGGGACATTCAGTACTTC
clone size: many
D gene: .
V gene: TRBV28
J gene: TRBJ2-4

CDR3 protein: CASSFTRLNIQYF
CDR3 DNA: TGTGCCAGCAGCTTTACTAGGCTAAACATTCAGTACTTC
clone size: many
D gene: .
V gene: TRBV12-3/TRBV12-4
J gene: TRBJ2-4

CDR3 protein: CASSFIGRGTKNIQYF
CDR3 DNA: TGTGCCAGCAGTTTTATTGGCAGGGGAACCAAAAACATTCAGTACTTC
clone size: .
D gene: .
V gene: TRBV12-3/TRBV12-4
J gene: TRBJ2-4

CDR3 protein: CASSVPGDGFSGANVLTF
CDR3 DNA: TGTGCCAGCAGCGTTCCGGGTGACGGTTTCTCTGGGGCCAACGTCCTGACTTTC
clone size: .
D gene: .
V gene: TRBV11-2
J gene: TRBJ2-6

CDR3 protein: CASTSGRDYEQYF
CDR3 DNA: TGCGCCAGCACCAGCGGGAGGGACTACGAGCAGTACTTC
clone size: .
D gene: TRBD2
V gene: TRBV5-1
J gene: TRBJ2-7

CDR3 protein: CASSSDNGNQPQHF
CDR3 DNA: TGTGCCAGCAGCTCTGACAACGGCAATCAGCCCCAGCATTTT
clone size: .
D gene: .
V gene: TRBV7-8
J gene: TRBJ1-5

CDR3 protein: CASSSGLAGVETQYF
CDR3 DNA: TGTGCCAGCAGTTCGGGACTAGCGGGAGTGGAGACCCAGTACTTC
clone size: many
D gene: TRBD2
V gene: TRBV6-2/TRBV6-3
J gene: TRBJ2-5

CDR3 protein: CASSSGTGGYF
CDR3 DNA: TGTGCCAGCAGTTCCGGGACAGGAGGTTACTTC
clone size: once
D gene: TRBD1
V gene: TRBV28
J gene: TRBJ2-7

CDR3 protein: CASSLDPPRDHEQYF
CDR3 DNA: TGTGCCAGCAGCTTGGATCCCCCCAGGGATCACGAGCAGTACTTC
clone size: .
D gene: .
V gene: TRBV5-6
J gene: TRBJ2-7

CDR3 protein: CASSIPGLAGVGETQYF
CDR3 DNA: TGTGCCAGCAGCATTCCGGGACTAGCGGGAGTCGGGGAGACCCAGTACTTC
clone size: many
D gene: TRBD2
V gene: TRBV12-3/TRBV12-4
J gene: TRBJ2-5

CDR3 protein: CASSEMAGANTEAFF
CDR3 DNA: TGTGCCAGCAGTGAAATGGCAGGGGCGAACACTGAAGCTTTCTTT
clone size: few
D gene: .
V gene: TRBV6-1
J gene: TRBJ1-1

CDR3 protein: CASSWTWEGQETQYF
CDR3 DNA: TGCGCCAGCAGCTGGACGTGGGAAGGGCAAGAGACCCAGTACTTC
clone size: many
D gene: .
V gene: TRBV5-1
J gene: TRBJ2-5

CDR3 protein: CASNYRTSGRLSYEQYF
CDR3 DNA: TGTGCCAGCAACTATCGGACTAGCGGGAGGTTGTCCTACGAGCAGTACTTC
clone size: many
D gene: TRBD2
V gene: TRBV6-5
J gene: TRBJ2-7

CDR3 protein: CASSLGGAYYGYTF
CDR3 DNA: TGTGCCAGCAGCTTAGGGGGGGCCTACTATGGCTACACCTTC
clone size: many
D gene: .
V gene: TRBV7-2
J gene: TRBJ1-2

CDR3 protein: CASSSMDESSYEQYF
CDR3 DNA: TGTGCCAGCAGTTCGATGGACGAGAGCTCCTACGAGCAGTACTTC
clone size: .
D gene: .
V gene: TRBV28
J gene: TRBJ2-7

CDR3 protein: CASSLEAGRAEQYF
CDR3 DNA: TGTGCCAGCAGCTTAGAGGCCGGAAGGGCTGAGCAGTACTTC
clone size: many
D gene: .
V gene: TRBV7-2
J gene: TRBJ2-5

CDR3 protein: CASTGFGKNIQYF
CDR3 DNA: TGTGCCAGCACGGGCTTCGGCAAAAACATTCAGTACTTC
clone size: many
D gene: .
V gene: TRBV7-9
J gene: TRBJ2-4

CDR3 protein: CSAREPGATEAFF
CDR3 DNA: TGCAGTGCTAGAGAGCCAGGGGCCACTGAAGCTTTCTTT
clone size: .
D gene: .
V gene: TRBV20-1
J gene: TRBJ1-1